This T cell receptor (beta chain) was identified in a study of blood T cell repertoires in COVID-19. Study-level information: COVID-19 samples, acute and convalescent, were from the United States, Italy and Spain.

This CDR3 has 14 residues. Trimming cost V 5 bases and J 7 bases, with 13 bases left between them. CDR1 and CDR2 (germline): SGHKS, YYEKEE (reference sequence). Enrolled through a virtual design, the participants were between roughly 18 and 100 years of age and came from about two dozen US areas. Participant reports of clinical history set cohort assignment. Authors' data handling: The assay estimated nucleated cells by amplifying reference gene primers. TCRdb's copy holds only in-frame clones and misses some; the assay was immunoSEQ multiplex PCR. V, J and clone size are taken as reported in that table, and D and trimming were inferred from the DNA itself. This table holds some 320,000 clones, roughly 91% found once.

The sequence was collected from a woman aged 45-59 years who had been exposed to COVID-19. The chain couples TRBV5-5 to TRBJ1-6, with D perhaps matching TRBD1 (5 bases). Material for sequencing was PBMCs or T cells enriched from blood (not recorded which). The CDR3 region is CASRWGVGNSPLHF. The CDR3 nucleotides are TGTGCCAGCAGGTGGGGGGTAGGCAATTCACCCCTCCACTTT.